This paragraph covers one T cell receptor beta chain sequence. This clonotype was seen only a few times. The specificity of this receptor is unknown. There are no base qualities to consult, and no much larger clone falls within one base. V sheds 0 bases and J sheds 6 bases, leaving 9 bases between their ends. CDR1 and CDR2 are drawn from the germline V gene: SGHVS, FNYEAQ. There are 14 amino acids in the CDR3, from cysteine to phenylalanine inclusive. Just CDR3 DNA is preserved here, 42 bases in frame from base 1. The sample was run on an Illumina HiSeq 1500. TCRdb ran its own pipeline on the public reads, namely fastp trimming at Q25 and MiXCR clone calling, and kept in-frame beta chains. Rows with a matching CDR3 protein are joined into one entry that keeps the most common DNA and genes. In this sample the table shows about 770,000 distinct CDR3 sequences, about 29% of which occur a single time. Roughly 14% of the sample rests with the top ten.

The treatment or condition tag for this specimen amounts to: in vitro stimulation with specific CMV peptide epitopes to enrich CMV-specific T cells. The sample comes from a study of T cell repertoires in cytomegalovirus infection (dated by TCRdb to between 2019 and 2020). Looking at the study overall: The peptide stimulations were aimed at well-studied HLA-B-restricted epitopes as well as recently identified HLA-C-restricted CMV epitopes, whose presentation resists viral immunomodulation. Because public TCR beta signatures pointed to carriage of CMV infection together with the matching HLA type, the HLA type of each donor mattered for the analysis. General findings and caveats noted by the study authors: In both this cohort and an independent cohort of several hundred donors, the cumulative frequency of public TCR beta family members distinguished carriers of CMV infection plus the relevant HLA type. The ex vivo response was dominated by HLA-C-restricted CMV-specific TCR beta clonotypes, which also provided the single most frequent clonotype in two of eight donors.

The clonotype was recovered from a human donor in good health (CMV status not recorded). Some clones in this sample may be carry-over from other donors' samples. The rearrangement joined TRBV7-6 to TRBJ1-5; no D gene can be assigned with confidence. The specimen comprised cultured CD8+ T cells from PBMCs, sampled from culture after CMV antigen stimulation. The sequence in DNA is TGTGCCAGCAGCTTAGCAGGGCCAGTTCAGCCCCAGCATTTT. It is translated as CASSLAGPVQPQHF.